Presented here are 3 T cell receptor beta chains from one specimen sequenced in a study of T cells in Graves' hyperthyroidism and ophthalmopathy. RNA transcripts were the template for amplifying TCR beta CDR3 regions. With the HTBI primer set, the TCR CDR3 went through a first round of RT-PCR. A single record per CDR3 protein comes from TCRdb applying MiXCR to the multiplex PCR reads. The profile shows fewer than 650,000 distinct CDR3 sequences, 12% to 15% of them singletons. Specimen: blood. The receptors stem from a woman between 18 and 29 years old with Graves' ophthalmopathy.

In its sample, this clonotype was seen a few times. CDR3 residues: CASSAEAHRGFTDTQYF. The DNA for the CDR3 is TGTGCCAGCAGCGCCGAGGCCCACCGGGGCTTCACAGATACGCAGTATTTT. This chain joins TRBV9 and TRBJ2-3; perhaps D is TRBD1 or TRBD2 (5 bases each). V was trimmed by 3 bases and J by 2 bases, leaving 19 bases between them. The CDR3 extends over 17 amino acids. Germline V gene data show CDR1 as SGDLS and CDR2 as YYNGEE.

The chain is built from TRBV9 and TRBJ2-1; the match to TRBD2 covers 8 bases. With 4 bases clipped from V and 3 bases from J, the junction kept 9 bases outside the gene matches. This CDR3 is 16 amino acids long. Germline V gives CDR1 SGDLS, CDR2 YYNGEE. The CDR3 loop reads CASSTLLAGYYNEQFF. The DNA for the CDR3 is TGTGCCAGCAGCACCCTGCTAGCGGGCTACTACAATGAGCAGTTCTTC.

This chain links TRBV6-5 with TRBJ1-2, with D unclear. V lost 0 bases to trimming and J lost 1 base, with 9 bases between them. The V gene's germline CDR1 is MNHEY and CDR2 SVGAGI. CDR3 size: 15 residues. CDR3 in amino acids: CASSYSATVNYGYTF. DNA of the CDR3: TGTGCCAGCAGTTACTCGGCAACAGTTAACTATGGCTACACCTTC.